Listed below are T cell receptor beta chains from one sample, sequenced in a study of brain T cells in children with intractable seizures. Method: immunoSEQ multiplex PCR; TCRdb's copy keeps in-frame clones and lacks some. The table lists roughly 120,000 clones, roughly 92% of them singletons. The sample in question was peripheral blood, obtained at surgery. These TCRs come from a boy less than two years old with hemimegalencephaly and intractable seizures. Both conserved end residues are part of each CDR3. The order of the fields is V gene, D gene, clone size, J gene, CDR3 DNA, CDR3 protein. The D gene is left open where the match is weak. Expanded clones get a size class; other rows say once, few or many, or leave the size out.

TRBV5-4	TRBD1	.	TRBJ2-5	TGTGCCAGCAGCGCAGGGACAGCTAAAGAGACCCAGTACTTC	CASSAGTAKETQYF
TRBV10-1	TRBD2	.	TRBJ2-3	TGCGCCAGCAGTGATGAGGCGGGAGGAGCCTTAGATACGCAGTATTTT	CASSDEAGGALDTQYF
TRBV5-1	TRBD1	.	TRBJ1-6	TGCGCCAGCAGCTTAACGGGACAGGGAAATTCACCCCTCCACTTT	CASSLTGQGNSPLHF
TRBV13	.	.	TRBJ2-7	TGTGCCAGCAGCTTAGGTCCGACAGCGTTTTACGAGCAGTACTTC	CASSLGPTAFYEQYF
TRBV4-3	.	.	TRBJ2-5	TGCGCCAGCAGCCAAGATCTCGGCGCAGGGACCCAGTACTTC	CASSQDLGAGTQYF
TRBV27	TRBD2	.	TRBJ2-1	TGTGCCAGCAGTTCCCATTTCCGGAACGGGAGGTGGTACAATGAGCAGTTCTTC	CASSSHFRNGRWYNEQFF
TRBV21-1	.	.	TRBJ2-7	TGTGCCAGCAGCGGACAGAGCGGGAGGGATTACGAGCAGTACTTC	CASSGQSGRDYEQYF
TRBV12-3/TRBV12-4	.	.	TRBJ2-7	TGTGCCAGCAGCCCCCGGGGGACCACGCAGTACTTC	CASSPRGTTQYF
TRBV7-2	TRBD2	.	TRBJ2-7	TGTGCCAGCAGCCTGTCAGCGGGGGGCTCCTACGAGCAGTACTTC	CASSLSAGGSYEQYF
TRBV5-4	TRBD1	.	TRBJ1-4	TGTGCCAGCAGCGCGCCGGGACAGAGAAAACTGTTTTTT	CASSAPGQRKLFF
TRBV6-6	.	.	TRBJ1-2	TGTGCCAGCAGTATGGGAGTGGGGGGCAGGTATGGCTACACCTTC	CASSMGVGGRYGYTF
TRBV7-9	.	.	TRBJ1-1	TGTGCCAGCAGCTTCTGGACAGTGAACACTGAAGCTTTCTTT	CASSFWTVNTEAFF
TRBV11-3	.	.	TRBJ2-3	TGTGCCAGCAGCGAACAGGGATCTAGCACAGATACGCAGTATTTT	CASSEQGSSTDTQYF
TRBV27	.	.	TRBJ2-7	TGTGCCAGCAGTCCCTCCGGACTCGCCTACTCCTACGAGCAGTACTTC	CASSPSGLAYSYEQYF
TRBV11-3	.	.	TRBJ2-7	TGTGCCAGCATGGGACAGGGTGTCGGGGGGGACGAGCAGTACTTC	CASMGQGVGGDEQYF
TRBV19	.	.	TRBJ1-1	TGTGCCAGTAGTAATGGCAGGGTAAACACTGAAGCTTTCTTT	CASSNGRVNTEAFF
TRBV7-3	TRBD1	.	TRBJ2-5	TGTGCCAGCAGCTCTACAGGGGAAGAGACCCAGTACTTC	CASSSTGEETQYF
TRBV28	.	.	TRBJ2-7	TGTGCCAGCAGTTTCAGGGGCGCGGTGTACGAGCAGTACTTC	CASSFRGAVYEQYF
TRBV28	.	once	TRBJ2-5	TGTGCCAGCAGCCTCGGGTTCGCGGAGACCCAGTACTTC	CASSLGFAETQYF
TRBV10-3	.	once	TRBJ2-5	TGTGCCATCAGTGAGTCGACGGGAAAGGAGACCCAGTACTTC	CAISESTGKETQYF
TRBV7-6	.	.	TRBJ2-7	TGTGCCAGCAGCTCCAGTAAGGGCCTCGGGGAGCAGTACTTC	CASSSSKGLGEQYF
TRBV19	.	.	TRBJ2-1	TGTGCCAGTACCAGGGGGGGCCCCGGATACAATGAGCAGTTCTTC	CASTRGGPGYNEQFF
TRBV19	TRBD2	.	TRBJ2-4	TGTGCCAGTAGTATAGACCCAGCGGGAGCGGTCAAAAACATTCAGTACTTC	CASSIDPAGAVKNIQYF
TRBV6-5	.	.	TRBJ2-3	TGTGCCAGCAGTTACGATTGGGCGGGAAACACAGATACGCAGTATTTT	CASSYDWAGNTDTQYF
TRBV11-2	.	.	TRBJ2-1	TGTGCCAGCAGCTCCAATAAAAGGGGGTATGAGCAGTTCTTC	CASSSNKRGYEQFF
TRBV5-4	.	.	TRBJ2-6	TGTGCCAGCAGCTGGGGGAGTTCTGGGGCCAACGTCCTGACTTTC	CASSWGSSGANVLTF
TRBV12-3/TRBV12-4	.	.	TRBJ2-7	TGTGCCAGCAGCCCGGATCGCTCCTACGAGCAGTACTTC	CASSPDRSYEQYF
TRBV15	.	.	TRBJ1-5	TGTGCCACCAGCAGAGATCTGGGGCATCAGCCCCAGCATTTT	CATSRDLGHQPQHF
TRBV30	.	.	TRBJ2-3	TGTGCCTGGAGTCCTTGGGGGGGCACAGATACGCAGTATTTT	CAWSPWGGTDTQYF
TRBV7-9	.	.	TRBJ1-4	TGTGCCAGCAGCCTGGGAGCGGGGGTTGGTGAAAAACTGTTTTTT	CASSLGAGVGEKLFF
TRBV18	TRBD1	.	TRBJ1-2	TGTGCCAGCTCACGGGACAGGGAGGGCGGCTACACCTTC	CASSRDREGGYTF
TRBV28	TRBD2	.	TRBJ2-7	TGTGCCAGCAGCCTAACTAGCGCCTACGAGCAGTACTTC	CASSLTSAYEQYF
TRBV7-6	.	.	TRBJ1-1	TGTGCCAGCAGCTTAGGGGAGATGGTGAACACTGAAGCTTTCTTT	CASSLGEMVNTEAFF
TRBV7-8	TRBD2	.	TRBJ2-5	TGTGCCAGCAGCCCGGCGGGGGGTCGGGAGACCCAGTACTTC	CASSPAGGRETQYF
TRBV7-8	TRBD1	.	TRBJ1-1	TGTGCCAGCAGCCGGACAGGGGGCGGTGTCGCTTTCTTT	CASSRTGGGVAFF
TRBV28	.	.	TRBJ1-2	TGTGCCAGCAGCCGCGGGGGGAACTATGGCTACACCTTC	CASSRGGNYGYTF
TRBV28	TRBD1	.	TRBJ1-6	TGTGCCACCTACAGGGGGGGTAATTCACCCCTCCACTTT	CATYRGGNSPLHF
TRBV5-4	TRBD2	.	TRBJ2-2	TGTGCCAGCAGCTTGGCGTCCGGGAGGATGACCGGGGAGCTGTTTTTT	CASSLASGRMTGELFF
TRBV10-2	.	.	TRBJ1-3	TGCGCCAGCAGTGGGACATCTGGAAACACCATATATTTT	CASSGTSGNTIYF
TRBV27	TRBD1	.	TRBJ2-3	TGTGCCAGCAGTCCACAGGGGGCAGATACGCAGTATTTT	CASSPQGADTQYF
TRBV5-6	.	.	TRBJ2-7	TGTGCCAGCAGCATGGGAAGTCTCTCCTACGAGCAGTACTTC	CASSMGSLSYEQYF
TRBV7-9	.	.	TRBJ1-5	TGTGCCAGCAGCTTAGGGTTGCAGCCCCAGCATTTT	CASSLGLQPQHF
TRBV7-8	TRBD2	.	TRBJ2-3	TGTGCCAGCAGCCCAATAGCGGGAATCACAGATACGCAGTATTTT	CASSPIAGITDTQYF
TRBV6-2/TRBV6-3	.	.	TRBJ2-2	TGTGCCAGCAGTTCGTACCTGAACACCGGGGAGCTGTTTTTT	CASSSYLNTGELFF
TRBV19	TRBD1	.	TRBJ1-2	TGTGCCAGTAGTATGGGTCAGGGGGCGCCGGACACCTTC	CASSMGQGAPDTF
TRBV7-9	TRBD2	.	TRBJ2-7	TGTGCCAGCAGCTTAGGAGTAGCGGGAGTAGAAGAGCAGTACTTC	CASSLGVAGVEEQYF
TRBV19	.	.	TRBJ2-3	TGTGCCAGTAGTGCACAGGACACGGTAATGGATACGCAGTATTTT	CASSAQDTVMDTQYF
TRBV11-3	TRBD2	.	TRBJ2-2	TGTGCCAGCAGCCAGGGACTAGCCGGCGGGGAGCTGTTTTTT	CASSQGLAGGELFF
TRBV10-1	.	.	TRBJ2-2	TGCGCCAGCAGTGGTCGGTCCGGGGAGCTGTTTTTT	CASSGRSGELFF
TRBV6-5	TRBD1	few	TRBJ1-5	TGTGCCAGCAGCCATAAGGGGGCGGGCGAGCCCCAGCATTTT	CASSHKGAGEPQHF
TRBV4-2	TRBD2	.	TRBJ2-3	TGTGCCAGCAGCCTCCTAGGACTAGCGGGCCCAGATACGCAGTATTTT	CASSLLGLAGPDTQYF
TRBV29-1	.	.	TRBJ1-2	TGCAGCGGTCTAGGGGGTTCTGATGGCTACACCTTC	CSGLGGSDGYTF
TRBV5-6	.	.	TRBJ1-2	TGTGCCAGCAGCTTCCGAACAGGGTACTATGGCTACACCTTC	CASSFRTGYYGYTF